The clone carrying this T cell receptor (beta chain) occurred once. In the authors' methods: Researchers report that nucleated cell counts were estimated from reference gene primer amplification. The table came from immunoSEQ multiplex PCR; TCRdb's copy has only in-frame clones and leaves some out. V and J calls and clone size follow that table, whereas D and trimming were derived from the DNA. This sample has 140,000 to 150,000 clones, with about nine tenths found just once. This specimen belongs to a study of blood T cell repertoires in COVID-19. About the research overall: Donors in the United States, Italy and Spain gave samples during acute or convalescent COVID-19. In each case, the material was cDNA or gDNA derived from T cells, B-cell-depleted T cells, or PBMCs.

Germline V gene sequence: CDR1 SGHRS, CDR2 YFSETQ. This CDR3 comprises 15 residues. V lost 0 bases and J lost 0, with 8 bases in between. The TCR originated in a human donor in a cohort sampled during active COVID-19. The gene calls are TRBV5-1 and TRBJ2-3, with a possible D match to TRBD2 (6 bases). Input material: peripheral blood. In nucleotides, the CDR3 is TGCGCCAGCAGCTTGGGACTAGTAAGCACAGATACGCAGTATTTT. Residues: CASSLGLVSTDTQYF.